These T cell receptor beta chains were read from a single sample in a study of Graves' ophthalmopathy and Graves' hyperthyroidism. MiXCR, applied by TCRdb to the multiplex PCR reads, yields one record per CDR3 protein. The repertoire holds 600,000 to 950,000 distinct CDR3 sequences, with around 40% as singletons. Sample: peripheral blood. The receptors originated from an adult man with Graves' ophthalmopathy. Both conserved end residues are part of each CDR3. The D gene is left open where the match is weak. The size field is filled for only some rows; it gives once, few, many or a size class.

TRBJ2-5,many,.,14,TRBV10-2,CASSESPVGETQYF,TGCGCCAGCAGTGAGTCCCCGGTCGGGGAGACCCAGTACTTC
TRBJ1-1,.,.,13,TRBV10-3,CATHGQPNTEAFF,TGTGCCACCCACGGACAGCCAAACACTGAAGCTTTCTTT
TRBJ2-7,.,.,14,TRBV28,CAISPPAGAYEQYF,TGTGCCATCTCACCCCCAGCAGGCGCCTACGAGCAGTACTTC
TRBJ1-2,few,.,13,TRBV20-1,CSARVPVNYGYTF,TGCAGTGCTAGGGTGCCAGTGAACTATGGCTACACCTTC
TRBJ2-6,few,.,16,TRBV10-2,CASRNRALSGANVLTF,TGTGCCAGCAGGAACAGGGCCCTCTCTGGGGCCAACGTCCTGACTTTC
TRBJ2-7,.,.,11,TRBV20-1,CSARQGGGQYF,TGCAGTGCTAGACAGGGGGGAGGGCAGTACTTC
TRBJ1-2,.,.,13,TRBV24-1,CATSDPDRSGYTF,TGTGCCACCAGTGACCCAGACAGGAGCGGCTACACCTTC
TRBJ1-3,.,.,16,TRBV5-4,CASSHVRVLSGNTIYF,TGCGCCAGCAGCCATGTCAGGGTCTTATCTGGAAACACCATATATTTT
TRBJ2-7,few,.,12,TRBV20-1,CSASWEIYEQYF,TGCAGTGCTAGTTGGGAAATCTACGAGCAGTACTTC
TRBJ1-4,.,TRBD1,15,TRBV29-1,CSVQPGQGAREKLFF,TGCAGCGTACAACCGGGACAGGGGGCGCGTGAAAAACTGTTTTTT
TRBJ2-5,.,.,14,TRBV25-1,CASQRASNLETQYF,TGTGCCAGCCAACGGGCTAGCAATCTAGAGACCCAGTACTTC
TRBJ2-7,many,.,13,TRBV10-1,CASSTGGLGEQYF,TGCGCCTCCTCGACCGGGGGACTGGGGGAGCAGTACTTC
TRBJ1-1,many,.,14,TRBV9,CASSVGNGNTEAFF,TGTGCCAGCAGCGTAGGGAACGGGAACACTGAAGCTTTCTTT
TRBJ2-7,.,TRBD1,15,TRBV7-2,CASSQDGGQGYEQYF,TGCGCCAGCAGCCAAGATGGGGGACAGGGCTACGAGCAGTACTTC
TRBJ1-1,.,TRBD1,16,TRBV7-9,CASSLNTGGAYTEAFF,TGTGCCAGCAGCTTAAATACAGGGGGCGCGTACACTGAAGCTTTCTTT
TRBJ1-1,few,.,14,TRBV20-1,CSARGLDANTEAFF,TGCAGTGCTAGAGGCTTGGATGCCAACACTGAAGCTTTCTTT
TRBJ1-1,many,.,11,TRBV7-9,CASSLLTEAFF,TGTGCCAGCAGCTTGCTCACTGAAGCTTTCTTT
TRBJ1-6,.,.,15,TRBV7-9,CASSLGGPVDQPLHF,TGTGCCAGCAGCTTAGGAGGCCCTGTGGATCAGCCCCTCCACTTT
TRBJ2-5,.,.,15,TRBV12-3/TRBV12-4,CASSPRTELQETQYF,TGTGCCAGCAGTCCACGGACAGAGCTCCAAGAGACCCAGTACTTC
TRBJ2-6,few,.,15,TRBV5-1,CASRTAGSGANVLTF,TGTGCCAGCAGGACAGCAGGCTCTGGGGCCAACGTCCTGACTTTC
TRBJ1-2,many,.,13,TRBV9,CASSVGGGSGYTF,TGTGCCAGCAGCGTAGGGGGAGGGTCTGGCTACACCTTC
TRBJ2-7,many,.,12,TRBV20-1,CSAARRAYEQYF,TGCAGTGCTGCTCGACGGGCCTACGAGCAGTACTTC
TRBJ1-2,many,.,14,TRBV7-8,CASSLVSVGYGYTF,TGTGCCAGCAGCTTAGTCAGTGTTGGCTATGGCTACACCTTC
TRBJ1-5,.,.,14,TRBV29-1,CSVDIGGSNQPQHF,TGCAGCGTTGACATTGGGGGGAGCAATCAGCCCCAGCATTTT
TRBJ2-7,.,.,14,TRBV9,CASSFRGSLHEQYF,TGTGCCAGCAGTTTTCGGGGATCCCTCCACGAGCAGTACTTC